A selection of T cell receptor beta chains follows, all from one sample in a study of T cell clonotyping in hematopoietic cell transplantation. Produced via immunoSEQ multiplex PCR; TCRdb's table is partial and in-frame only. The sample contains about 4,700 clones, roughly 94% of which appear only once. The specimen was PBMCs, collected 180 days after allogeneic stem cell transplant. These receptors were collected from a male patient between 55 and 70 years old who had an allogeneic stem cell transplant from a related donor, so the T cells may come from the graft donor. Some clones in this sample may be carry-over from other donors' samples. Both conserved end residues are part of each CDR3. Each record gives: CDR3 length, V gene, CDR3 protein.

15	TRBV30	CAWMELAGEVNEQFF
15	TRBV5-4	CASSLQRERSDTQYF
14	TRBV14	CASSRTRGGWGYTF
14	TRBV7-8	CASSLEDSVYEQYF
14	TRBV7-9	CASNKPGDPYEQYF
15	TRBV11-3	CASSPRTTGANVLTF
13	TRBV5-4	CASSLVESGELFF
14	TRBV6-5	CASSSLDREETQYF
14	TRBV18	CASSPFWTLEKLFF
15	TRBV11-3	CASSPGLAGNNEQFF
15	TRBV29-1	CSVERQGSILETQYF
14	TRBV2	CASSARGSSYEQYF
11	TRBV11-3	CASSSGYEQYF
14	TRBV7-9	CASSLAWHDGELFF
15	TRBV19	CASSISKAASGEQYF
13	TRBV30	CAWSRRADQPQHF
13	TRBV4-3	CASSRDESYEQYF
14	TRBV14	CASSVDGRNYGYTF
12	TRBV7-2	CASSSLQETQYF
15	TRBV27	CASSPSGQGGTEAFF
15	TRBV28	CASSLTGGRDLGYTF
17	TRBV4-3	CASSQDSGRSVNYGYTF
14	TRBV7-2	CASSLHDRGVPQHF
14	TRBV5-5	CASSPSRGVDGYTF
14	TRBV25-1	CASSALGGDTEAFF
13	TRBV2	CASSVDRRQPQHF
16	TRBV27	CASSPRGTGRNTEAFF
13	TRBV5-6	CASSLVGAFEQYF
14	TRBV5-4	CASSFGTGSYEQYF
13	TRBV7-8	CASSVGTGYEQYF
11	TRBV6-5	CASRNSYEQYF
14	TRBV30	CAWSVYKGGETQYF
13	TRBV30	CAWRIGTNQPQHF
15	TRBV4-3	CASSRLAGGRNEQFF
17	TRBV7-3	CASSSRTGGNGQETQYF
24	TRBV9	CASSGPFGGASSGRSARSTDTQYF
15	TRBV7-2	CASSLDPTGGSGYTF
13	TRBV5-4	CASSLPGDGEQYF
12	TRBV6-5	CATLAVNTEAFF
17	TRBV27	CASSLSQGQPANSPLHF
12	TRBV29-1	CSVEGSRGGYTF
15	TRBV7-9	CASSLDGTHLYEQYF
14	TRBV6-6	CASSPLAVGYGYTF
13	TRBV27	CASRAGVNTEAFF
13	TRBV30	CAWSVQGTRELFF
11	TRBV19	CASSIRSVAFF
14	TRBV30	CASNRGAGEDTQYF
14	TRBV6-4	CASSGTGGAGEAFF
13	TRBV6-1	CASSVRGPEELFF
14	TRBV5-6	CASSLVTPTDTQYF
11	TRBV20-1	CSTLAMETQYF